The 31 T cell receptor beta chains presented below share a single source sample, sequenced in a study of cytomegalovirus exposure and HLA in healthy donors. Clones were sequenced by immunoSEQ multiplex PCR, and TCRdb holds only the in-frame ones, with some missing. Altogether 100,000 to 150,000 clones are present, around nine tenths being singletons, with the ten largest covering roughly 2%. Sequences were obtained from PBMCs. The receptors derive from a woman between 18 and 29 years old in good health and CMV-seronegative.

J is TRBJ2-7 and V is TRBV19; 8 positions agree with TRBD1. The CDR3 is 14 amino acids. Looked up from germline, CDR1 is LNHDA and CDR2 is SQIVND (reference sequence). The ends lost 6 bases at V and 2 bases at J; junction bases unmatched: 6. CDR3 in amino acids: CASSRQGSPYEQYF. Written as DNA, the CDR3 is TGTGCCAGTAGCCGACAGGGGTCACCCTACGAGCAGTACTTC.

The chain is built from TRBV9 and TRBJ2-1, with 12 bases lining up with TRBD2. Germline V gene lookup returns CDR1 SGDLS and CDR2 YYNGEE. The ends lost 4 bases at V and 7 bases at J; junction bases unmatched: 12. The CDR3 covers 17 residues. This chain's CDR3 is CASSPFPGLAGTNEQFF. CDR3 in DNA: TGTGCCAGCAGCCCGTTTCCCGGACTAGCGGGAACGAATGAGCAGTTCTTC.

The chain employs TRBV2 and TRBJ1-1; weak D call: TRBD1 (5 bases). The CDR3 is made up of 13 amino acids. V was pared by 7 bases and J by 3 bases, with 12 bases between. Germline assignment: CDR1 SNHLY and CDR2 FYNNEI. DNA for the CDR3: TGTGCCAGCACCGAGGAAGGGGACACTGAAGCTTTCTTT. It specifies CASTEEGDTEAFF.

The chain combines TRBV19 with TRBJ2-2; tentative D call: TRBD2 (6 bases). The length of the CDR3 is 14 residues. The V end lost 6 bases, the J end lost 3 bases, and 11 bases lay between the germline ends. Per germline, CDR1 LNHDA and CDR2 SQIVND (reference sequence). The CDR3: CASSPQRDTGELFF. Written as DNA, the CDR3 is TGTGCCAGTAGCCCACAGCGGGACACCGGGGAGCTGTTTTTT.

The V gene is TRBV7-8, the J gene TRBJ2-7; D perhaps matches TRBD1 (6 bases). Germline-derived CDR1 and CDR2 are SGHVS and FQNEAQ. The length of the CDR3 is 17 residues. The V gene lost 0 bases and the J gene lost 0 bases, with 15 bases spanning the gap. CDR3 region: CASSLAGIQGSSYEQYF. The CDR3 nucleotides read TGTGCCAGCAGCTTAGCAGGTATACAGGGAAGCTCCTACGAGCAGTACTTC.

V is TRBV5-1 and J is TRBJ1-5; a weak D match, TRBD1 (5 bases). CDR3 length equals 14 residues. Trimming cost V 0 bases and J 4 bases, with 8 bases left between them. CDR1 and CDR2 (germline): SGHRS, YFSETQ. CDR3 bases: TGCGCCAGCAGCTTGGCGGGGGGGAATCAGCCCCAGCATTTT. Residues: CASSLAGGNQPQHF.

The chain carries TRBV6-1 and TRBJ2-7; the match to TRBD1 covers 8 bases. CDR3 size: 15 residues. After removal of 4 bases from V and 4 bases from J, the junction contained 9 bases not matched to a gene. CDR1 MNHNS and CDR2 SASEGT come from the germline V gene. This CDR3 is CASSAKDRAFYEQYF. In DNA, the CDR3 is TGTGCCAGCAGTGCCAAGGACAGGGCCTTTTACGAGCAGTACTTC.

This clone has only a few counts. This chain links TRBV15 with TRBJ2-1; TRBD2 is a possible D gene (5 bases). The CDR3 runs 11 residues. Germline V gene data show CDR1 as LNHNV and CDR2 as YYDKDF (reference sequence). V shed 4 bases and J shed 7 bases, with 5 bases lying between them. In nucleotides, the CDR3 is TGTGCCACCAGCACGGGAAATGAGCAGTTCTTC. Translating it yields CATSTGNEQFF.

This clone was recorded a few times. The rearrangement links TRBV19 to TRBJ2-7; possible D gene TRBD2, 5 bases. Germline V CDR1 and CDR2: LNHDA, SQIVND (reference sequence). There are 14 residues in the CDR3. Trimming cost V 11 bases and J 2 bases, with 19 bases left between them. CDR3: CALKGDHSTYEQYF. In nucleotides, the CDR3 is TGTGCCCTGAAGGGAGACCACAGCACCTACGAGCAGTACTTC.

The genes are TRBV5-4 and TRBJ2-1; D remains ambiguous. V dropped 2 bases and J dropped 7 bases, with 7 bases sitting between them. This CDR3 region has 12 residues. Germline V gene sequence: CDR1 SGHNT, CDR2 YYREEE (reference sequence). The CDR3 sequence: CASSFVTNEQFF. CDR3 DNA: TGTGCCAGCAGCTTCGTAACAAATGAGCAGTTCTTC.

This clone was counted a single time. The gene calls are TRBV18 and TRBJ2-1; 9 bases fit TRBD2. With 3 bases clipped from V and 7 bases from J, the junction kept 10 bases outside the gene matches. The CDR3 length is 16 residues. CDR1 KGHSH and CDR2 LQKENI come from the germline V gene. CDR3 protein: CASSPTEGAGGNEQFF. CDR3 nucleotide sequence: TGTGCCAGCTCACCTACGGAAGGTGCGGGAGGGAATGAGCAGTTCTTC. Full variable domain (rest looked up from reference TRBV18 and TRBJ2-1): NAGVMQNPRHLVRRRGQEARLRCSPMKGHSHVYWYRQLPEEGLKFMVYLQKENIIDESGMPKERFSAEFPKEGPSILRIQQVVRGDSAAYFCASSPTEGAGGNEQFFGPGTRLTVL.

The V call is TRBV11-3, the J call TRBJ2-7; the match to TRBD2 covers 10 bases. The germline V gene encodes CDR1 SGHNT and CDR2 YENEEA. The trim removed 4 bases at V and 3 bases at J, leaving 3 bases unmatched. CDR3 length: 14 amino acids. The CDR3 coding sequence is TGTGCCAGCAGCTCTAGCGGGAGTCACTACGAGCAGTACTTC. It translates to CASSSSGSHYEQYF.

This sequence joins TRBV2 and TRBJ1-1; tentative D call: TRBD1 (5 bases). Trimming took 6 bases from V and 8 from J, leaving 22 bases between them. The CDR3 has 15 residues. The germline V gene has CDR1 SNHLY and CDR2 FYNNEI. This CDR3 reads CASRGPTSHQIEAFF. CDR3 nucleotides: TGTGCCAGCAGGGGGCCGACAAGCCACCAGATCGAAGCTTTCTTT.

The V call is TRBV7-9, the J call TRBJ1-1; TRBD1 agrees at 9 bases. Germline-derived CDR1 and CDR2 are SEHNR and FQNEAQ (reference sequence). CDR3 size: 16 residues. Trimming cost V 5 bases and J 1 base; bases outside gene matches: 8. The CDR3 here is CASSTGETGGNTEAFF. CDR3 sequence (DNA): TGTGCCAGCAGCACGGGCGAGACAGGGGGGAACACTGAAGCTTTCTTT. Using reference TRBV7-9 and TRBJ1-1 for the parts outside the CDR3, the full variable domain is DTGVSQNPRHKITKRGQNVTFRCDPISEHNRLYWYRQTLGQGPEFLTYFQNEAQLEKSRLLSDRFSAERPKGSFSTLEIQRTEQGDSAMYLCASSTGETGGNTEAFFGQGTRLTVV.

V gene TRBV9 combines with J gene TRBJ2-5; D unclear. Germline-derived CDR1 and CDR2 are SGDLS and YYNGEE. Trimming cost V 0 bases and J 1 base, with 4 bases left between them. CDR3 length: 13 amino acids. CDR3 sequence: CASSVDIQETQYF. CDR3 in DNA: TGTGCCAGCAGCGTAGACATCCAAGAGACCCAGTACTTC.

V is TRBV11-3 and J is TRBJ1-1; the D is unclear. The V gene's germline CDR1 is SGHNT and CDR2 YENEEA. The V end was cut by 1 base, the J end by 0 bases, with 6 bases between. CDR3 length equals 14 residues. The CDR3: CASSLGEMNTEAFF. The CDR3 nucleotides are TGTGCCAGCAGCTTAGGAGAAATGAACACTGAAGCTTTCTTT. Together with reference TRBV11-3 and TRBJ1-1, the CDR3 gives the full variable domain: EAGVVQSPRYKIIEKKQPVAFWCNPISGHNTLYWYLQNLGQGPELLIRYENEEAVDDSQLPKDRFSAERLKGVDSTLKIQPAELGDSAVYLCASSLGEMNTEAFFGQGTRLTVV.

The V and J genes are TRBV7-3 and TRBJ2-1, with TRBD2 identical over 10 bases. This CDR3 region has 15 residues. Germline lookup yields CDR1 SGHTA and CDR2 FQGTGA. With 5 bases clipped from V and 8 bases from J, the junction kept 9 bases outside the gene matches. CDR3 nucleotide sequence: TGTGCCAGCAGCCCCGGGACTAGCGTCTTAGATGAGCAGTTCTTC. The encoded protein is CASSPGTSVLDEQFF.

In this sample, this clone turned up once. V gene TRBV19 combines with J gene TRBJ1-5; TRBD1 matches 9 bases. Per the germline V gene, CDR1 is LNHDA and CDR2 is SQIVND (reference sequence). This CDR3 contains 14 residues. The V segment lost 3 bases and the J segment 9 bases; nucleotides outside the gene matches: 6. This CDR3 reads CASSIRDRVTPQHF. For the CDR3, the DNA is TGTGCCAGTAGTATTCGGGACAGGGTTACGCCCCAGCATTTT.

The chain's CDR3 is CASASGGNQPQHF. CDR3 bases: TGTGCCAGCGCGTCGGGGGGGAATCAGCCCCAGCATTTT. The chain couples TRBV19 to TRBJ1-5, with D maybe TRBD1 (5 bases). The CDR3 runs 13 residues. The germline V and J ends were trimmed by 9 bases and 4 bases, with 13 bases remaining between them. The germline V gene has CDR1 LNHDA and CDR2 SQIVND (reference sequence). Full variable domain (rest looked up from reference TRBV19 and TRBJ1-5): DGGITQSPKYLFRKEGQNVTLSCEQNLNHDAMYWYRQDPGQGLRLIYYSQIVNDFQKGDIAEGYSVSREKKESFPLTVTSAQKNPTAFYLCASASGGNQPQHFGDGTRLSIL.

The table lists this clone with a count of one. The rearrangement links TRBV7-6 to TRBJ2-6; TRBD1 agrees at 8 bases. The CDR3 sequence is 18 residues long. In germline, CDR1 is SGHVS, CDR2 FNYEAQ. Trimming took 5 bases from V and 0 from J; bases not matched to a gene: 9. Written as DNA, the CDR3 is TGTGCCAGCAGCCCGCGGACAGGGAGGAGCTCTGGGGCCAACGTCCTGACTTTC. It translates to CASSPRTGRSSGANVLTF.

This clone was seen a few times. V gene TRBV19 combines with J gene TRBJ1-2, with D possibly TRBD1 on 6 matching bases. V lost 6 bases and J lost 4, with 12 bases in between. The CDR3 totals 13 residues. Germline assignment: CDR1 LNHDA and CDR2 SQIVND (reference sequence). CDR3 protein: CASRLGQSYGYTF. The CDR3 nucleotides read TGTGCCAGTAGGCTCGGACAGAGCTATGGCTACACCTTC. The variable domain in full, with the rest retrieved from reference TRBV19 and TRBJ1-2, is DGGITQSPKYLFRKEGQNVTLSCEQNLNHDAMYWYRQDPGQGLRLIYYSQIVNDFQKGDIAEGYSVSREKKESFPLTVTSAQKNPTAFYLCASRLGQSYGYTFGSGTRLTVV.

Concerning this clone: A read error may produce the germline difference seen at one junction end. The chain uses TRBV13 and TRBJ2-5, with 8 bases aligning to TRBD2. The CDR3 runs 16 residues. Germline V gives CDR1 PRHDT, CDR2 FYEKMQ (reference sequence). CDR3 nucleotides: TGTGCCAGCAGCCTCTTCGCGGGACTAGTAGAAGAGAACCAGTACTTC. Protein: CASSLFAGLVEENQYF.

The CDR3 here is CASSVGGGNYGYTF. CDR3 bases: TGTGCCAGCAGCGTAGGTGGGGGGAACTATGGCTACACCTTC. The J gene is TRBJ1-2, the V gene TRBV9; perhaps TRBD1 as D (5 bases). CDR1 SGDLS and CDR2 YYNGEE come from the germline V gene. This CDR3 is built from 14 residues. Trimming stripped 0 bases from V and 2 bases from J, with 8 bases between.

V is TRBV29-1 and J is TRBJ2-5, with TRBD2 identical over 12 bases. The germline gives CDR1 SQVTM, CDR2 ANQGSEA. Unmatched junction bases numbered 4, after V lost 7 bases and J lost 1 base. The CDR3 is 14 amino acids. The CDR3 bases are TGCAGCGCAGGACTAGCGGGACTCCAAGAGACCCAGTACTTC. This codes for CSAGLAGLQETQYF.

This clone is a singleton in its sample. The chain recombines TRBV9 with TRBJ2-1; 8 positions match TRBD2. The CDR3 contains 15 residues. CDR1 and CDR2 (germline): SGDLS, YYNGEE. Losses at the gene ends were 3 bases for V and 3 bases for J; bases not matched to a gene: 5. CDR3 amino acids: CASSEAGAIYNEQFF. The CDR3 bases are TGTGCCAGCAGCGAAGCGGGAGCTATCTACAATGAGCAGTTCTTC.

For the CDR3, the DNA is TGTGCCAGCAGCAAAGCCACTGCGGGGGGAAAGACCCAGTACTTC. It specifies CASSKATAGGKTQYF. The V and J genes are TRBV21-1 and TRBJ2-5; no DNA check was done on the table's D call, TRBD2. TRBV21-1 is given as a pseudogene. There are 15 residues in the CDR3.

The chain employs TRBV7-9 and TRBJ2-3, with D tentatively TRBD2 (5 bases). The CDR3 has 15 amino acids. Trimming took 6 bases from V and 0 from J, leaving 13 bases between them. Looked up from germline, CDR1 is SEHNR and CDR2 is FQNEAQ (reference sequence). This CDR3 reads CASSSWELSTDTQYF. In DNA form, the CDR3 reads TGTGCCAGCAGTTCTTGGGAGCTTAGCACAGATACGCAGTATTTT.

The chain combines TRBV21-1 with TRBJ1-3; the table's D call, TRBD1, has no DNA check behind it. TRBV21-1 is designated a pseudogene. This CDR3 has 15 residues. CDR3 region: CASSTRGAGGNTIYF. CDR3 DNA: TGTGCCAGCAGTACCAGGGGAGCTGGCGGAAACACCATATATTTT.

The chain links TRBV13 to TRBJ2-1; D is possibly TRBD2 (6 bases). This CDR3 has 15 amino acids. Per germline, CDR1 PRHDT and CDR2 FYEKMQ (reference sequence). Trimming took off 4 bases at V and 3 bases at J, with 13 bases between the two ends. The CDR3, as DNA: TGTGCCAGCAGCTCCGAAGGGCGGGACTACAATGAGCAGTTCTTC. Amino acid sequence: CASSSEGRDYNEQFF.

The chain links TRBV19 to TRBJ2-7, with 12 positions matching TRBD1. J lost 5 bases, V lost 6 bases, and 5 bases had no gene match. CDR3 length: 14 amino acids. Germline CDR1 is LNHDA and CDR2 is SQIVND (reference sequence). CDR3 residues: CASSPWDRGHEQYF. As DNA, the CDR3 is TGTGCCAGTAGCCCCTGGGACAGGGGGCACGAGCAGTACTTC.

The chain uses TRBV19 and TRBJ2-7; D uncertain. Germline CDR1 is LNHDA and CDR2 is SQIVND (reference sequence). V lost 3 bases, J lost 4 bases, and 16 bases lay in between. The CDR3 is made up of 15 amino acids. CDR3 region: CASSMRLGLSYEQYF. CDR3 bases: TGTGCCAGTAGTATGCGGCTGGGTCTAAGTTACGAGCAGTACTTC.